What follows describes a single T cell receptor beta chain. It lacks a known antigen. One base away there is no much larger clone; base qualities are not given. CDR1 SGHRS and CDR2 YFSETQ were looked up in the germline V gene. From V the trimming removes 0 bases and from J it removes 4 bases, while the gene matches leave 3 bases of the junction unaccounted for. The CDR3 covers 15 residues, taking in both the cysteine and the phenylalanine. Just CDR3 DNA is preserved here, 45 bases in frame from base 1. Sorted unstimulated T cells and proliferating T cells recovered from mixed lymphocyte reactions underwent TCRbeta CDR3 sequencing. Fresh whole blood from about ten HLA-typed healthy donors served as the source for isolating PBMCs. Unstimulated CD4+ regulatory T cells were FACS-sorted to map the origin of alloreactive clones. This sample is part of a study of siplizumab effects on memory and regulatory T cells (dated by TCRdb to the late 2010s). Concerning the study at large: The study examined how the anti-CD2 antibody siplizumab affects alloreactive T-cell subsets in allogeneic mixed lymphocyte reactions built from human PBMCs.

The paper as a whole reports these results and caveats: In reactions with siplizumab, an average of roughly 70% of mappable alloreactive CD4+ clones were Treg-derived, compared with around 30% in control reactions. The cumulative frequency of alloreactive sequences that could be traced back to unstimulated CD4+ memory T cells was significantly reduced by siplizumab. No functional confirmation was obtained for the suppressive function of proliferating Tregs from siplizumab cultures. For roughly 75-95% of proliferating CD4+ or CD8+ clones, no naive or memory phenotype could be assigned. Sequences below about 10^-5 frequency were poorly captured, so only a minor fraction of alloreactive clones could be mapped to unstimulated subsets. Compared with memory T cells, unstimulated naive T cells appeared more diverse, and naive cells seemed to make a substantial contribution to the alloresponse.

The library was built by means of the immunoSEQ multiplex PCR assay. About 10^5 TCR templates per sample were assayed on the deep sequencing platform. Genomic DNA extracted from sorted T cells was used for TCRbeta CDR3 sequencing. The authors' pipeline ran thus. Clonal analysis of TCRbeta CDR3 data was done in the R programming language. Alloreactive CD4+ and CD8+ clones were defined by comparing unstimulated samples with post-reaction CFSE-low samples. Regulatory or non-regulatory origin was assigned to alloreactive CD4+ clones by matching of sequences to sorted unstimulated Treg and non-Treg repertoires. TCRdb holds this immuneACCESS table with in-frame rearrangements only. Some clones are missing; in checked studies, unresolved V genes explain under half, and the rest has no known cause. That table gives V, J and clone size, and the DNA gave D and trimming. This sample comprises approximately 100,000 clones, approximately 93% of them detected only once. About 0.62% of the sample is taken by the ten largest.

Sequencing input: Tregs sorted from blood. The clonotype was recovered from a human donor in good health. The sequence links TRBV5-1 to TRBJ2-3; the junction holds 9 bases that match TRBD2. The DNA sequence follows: TGCGCCAGCAGCTTGGGCGGGGGGGCGGCAGATACGCAGTATTTT. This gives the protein CASSLGGGAADTQYF.